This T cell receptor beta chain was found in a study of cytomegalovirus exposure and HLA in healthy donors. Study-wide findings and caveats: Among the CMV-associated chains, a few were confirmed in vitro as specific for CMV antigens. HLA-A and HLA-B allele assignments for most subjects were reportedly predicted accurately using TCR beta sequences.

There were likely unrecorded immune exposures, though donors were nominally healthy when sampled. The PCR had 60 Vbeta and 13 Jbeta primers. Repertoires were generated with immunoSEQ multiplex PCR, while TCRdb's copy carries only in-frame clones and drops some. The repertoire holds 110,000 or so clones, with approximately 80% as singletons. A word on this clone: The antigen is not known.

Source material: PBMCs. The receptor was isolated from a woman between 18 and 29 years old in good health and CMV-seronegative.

The CDR3 DNA reads TGTGCCAGTAGTATTAAACCGGGACAGGTAAATCAGCCCCAGCATTTT. As protein: CASSIKPGQVNQPQHF. The genes are TRBV19 and TRBJ1-5; 8 bases fit TRBD1. Trimming removed 3 bases from V and 4 bases from J; junction bases left unmatched: 8. The CDR3 runs to 16 residues. Germline lookup yields CDR1 LNHDA and CDR2 SQIVND (reference sequence).